This T cell receptor beta chain originates from a study of Graves' ophthalmopathy and Graves' hyperthyroidism. Amplification of the TCR beta CDR3 regions used RNA transcripts (as template). Following a first-round RT-PCR that used HTBI primers, a second-round multiplex PCR was carried out. TCRdb reanalysed the multiplex PCR reads using MiXCR and keeps one entry per CDR3 protein. The sample records roughly 220,000 distinct CDR3 sequences, 45% to 55% being singletons. This clonotype was seen once. Germline lookup yields CDR1 SGHTA and CDR2 FQGNSA. V was clipped by 1 base and J by 5 bases; unmatched bases: 6. CDR3 length equals 15 residues.

Sequenced: peripheral blood. The receptor was isolated from an adult man with Graves' ophthalmopathy. The chain carries TRBV7-2 and TRBJ1-1, with 8 bases aligning to TRBD1. The CDR3 nucleotides read TGTGCCAGCAGCTTAGAGCCCCACAGGGGGACTGAAGCTTTCTTT. Amino acid sequence: CASSLEPHRGTEAFF.